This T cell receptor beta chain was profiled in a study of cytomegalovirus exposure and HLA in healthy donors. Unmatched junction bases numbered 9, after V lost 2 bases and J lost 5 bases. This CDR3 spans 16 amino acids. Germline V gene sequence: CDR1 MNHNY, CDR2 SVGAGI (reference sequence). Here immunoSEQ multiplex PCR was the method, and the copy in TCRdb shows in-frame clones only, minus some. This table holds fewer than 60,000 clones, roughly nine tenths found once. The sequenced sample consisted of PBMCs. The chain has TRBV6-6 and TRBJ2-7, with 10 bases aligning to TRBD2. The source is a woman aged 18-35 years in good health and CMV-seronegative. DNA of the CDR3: TGTGCCAGCAGTTACCAGGCTAGCGGGGGTCCCCACGAGCAGTACTTC. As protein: CASSYQASGGPHEQYF.